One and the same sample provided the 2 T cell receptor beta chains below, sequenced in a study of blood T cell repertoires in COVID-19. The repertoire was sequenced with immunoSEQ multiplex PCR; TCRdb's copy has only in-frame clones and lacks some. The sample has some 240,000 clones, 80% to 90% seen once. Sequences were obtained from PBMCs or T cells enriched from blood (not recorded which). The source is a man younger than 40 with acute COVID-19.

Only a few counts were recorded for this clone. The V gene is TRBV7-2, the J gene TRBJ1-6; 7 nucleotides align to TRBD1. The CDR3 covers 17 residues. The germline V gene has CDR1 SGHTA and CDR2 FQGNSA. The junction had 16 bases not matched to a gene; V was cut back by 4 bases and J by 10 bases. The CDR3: CASSSLGAGGVRSPLHF. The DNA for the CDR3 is TGTGCCAGCAGCTCTCTTGGGGCAGGGGGAGTCCGATCACCCCTCCACTTT. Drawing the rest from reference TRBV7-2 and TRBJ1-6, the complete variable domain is GAGVSQSPSNKVTEKGKDVELRCDPISGHTALYWYRQSLGQGLEFLIYFQGNSAPDKSGLPSDRFSAERTGGSVSTLTIQRTQQEDSAVYLCASSSLGAGGVRSPLHFGNGTRLTVT.

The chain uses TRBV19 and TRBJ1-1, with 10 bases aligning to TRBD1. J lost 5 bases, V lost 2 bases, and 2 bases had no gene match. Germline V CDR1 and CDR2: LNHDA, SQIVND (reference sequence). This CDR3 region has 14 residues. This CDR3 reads CASSIRTGGTEAFF. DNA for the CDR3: TGTGCCAGTAGTATACGGACAGGGGGAACTGAAGCTTTCTTT.